What follows are 16 T cell receptor beta chains derived from one specimen sequenced in a study of T-cell reconstitution after alpha-beta-depleted transplantation in children. The library targeted TCRbeta and was prepared with unique molecular identifiers. One entry per CDR3 protein, called by TCRdb with MiXCR from the PCR reads. The sample lists over 90,000 distinct CDR3 sequences, 4.5% to 7.5% occurring once. Sequenced material: PBMCs, mostly from graft donor cells, taken 60 days after TCRalphabeta/CD19-depleted stem cell transplant. Receptors were obtained from a female patient between 2 and 15 years old who had a stem cell transplant for Fanconi anemia, so the T cells may come from the graft donor.

The gene calls are TRBV5-1 and TRBJ1-2; D not resolved. The V gene's germline CDR1 is SGHRS and CDR2 YFSETQ. The CDR3 covers 14 residues. Between the trimmed V and J ends, which lost 0 bases and 4 bases, there was a span of 10 bases. The chain's CDR3 is CASSLEEVSYGYTF. DNA for the CDR3: TGCGCCAGCAGCTTGGAGGAAGTCTCCTATGGCTACACCTTC.

This clonotype was seen at least ten times. The rearrangement uses TRBV3-1 and TRBJ2-1; 8 nucleotides agree with TRBD2. Unmatched junction bases numbered 20, after V lost 6 bases and J lost 1 base. The germline gives CDR1 LGHDT, CDR2 YNNKEL (reference sequence). The CDR3 is 20 amino acids. CDR3 protein: CASRPIAGLVLFRSYNEQFF. In DNA, the CDR3 is TGTGCCAGCAGACCCATAGCGGGGCTAGTCCTGTTTCGGTCCTACAATGAGCAGTTCTTC.

This clonotype was detected only a few times. The genes are TRBV29-1 and TRBJ2-5, with D hard to call. V was pared by 7 bases and J by 5 bases, with 11 bases between. CDR1 is SQVTM and CDR2 is ANQGSEA in the germline V gene. CDR3 length: 11 amino acids. The CDR3 region has the DNA TGCAGCGCTGCCTTTCATGAGACCCAGTACTTC. It is translated as CSAAFHETQYF.

This clonotype was detected many times. V is TRBV4-2 and J is TRBJ2-5, with 7 bases matching TRBD2. Unmatched junction bases numbered 0, after V lost 0 bases and J lost 2 bases. Germline assignment: CDR1 LGHNA and CDR2 YNFKEQ. The CDR3 runs to 14 residues. The CDR3 sequence is CASSQERGQETQYF. DNA of the CDR3: TGTGCCAGCAGCCAAGAGCGGGGGCAAGAGACCCAGTACTTC.

Ten or more counts support this clonotype. This sequence joins TRBV3-1 and TRBJ2-7; 7 bases fit TRBD2. This CDR3 comprises 15 residues. Germline V gene lookup returns CDR1 LGHDT and CDR2 YNNKEL (reference sequence). Unmatched junction bases numbered 10, after V lost 1 base and J lost 7 bases. CDR3: CASSQAKRGGLEQYF. The CDR3 DNA sequence: TGTGCCAGCAGCCAAGCTAAGCGGGGCGGCTTGGAGCAGTACTTC.

This clonotype was recorded many times. The chain joins TRBV29-1 to TRBJ2-1, with D tentatively TRBD1 or TRBD2 (5 bases each). The germline V gene has CDR1 SQVTM and CDR2 ANQGSEA. Trimming removed 3 bases at V and 4 bases at J, with 10 bases between. The CDR3 runs 13 residues. This CDR3 reads CSVDRDDYNEQFF. CDR3 coding DNA: TGCAGCGTTGACAGGGACGATTACAATGAGCAGTTCTTC.

The chain links TRBV14 to TRBJ2-1, with D uncertain. V was pared by 0 bases and J by 3 bases, with 9 bases between. Germline V gives CDR1 SGHDN, CDR2 FVKESK. This CDR3 contains 15 residues. CDR3 residues: CASSQDMTLYNEQFF. The CDR3 nucleotides are TGTGCCAGCAGCCAAGATATGACCCTCTACAATGAGCAGTTCTTC.

This clonotype was detected many times. The V gene is TRBV28, the J gene TRBJ1-5; D perhaps matches TRBD1 (6 bases). The germline CDR1 and CDR2 sequences are MDHEN and SYDVKM. V dropped 4 bases and J dropped 7 bases, with 14 bases sitting between them. The CDR3 contains 14 residues. CDR3 nucleotide sequence: TGTGCCAGCAGTTCTACAGGGTTTGGCCAGCCCCAGCATTTT. Amino acid sequence: CASSSTGFGQPQHF.

The chain is built from TRBV6-1 and TRBJ2-7, with 8 bases aligning to TRBD2. Germline values: CDR1 MNHNS, CDR2 SASEGT. Trimming cost V 6 bases and J 2 bases; bases outside gene matches: 9. This CDR3 comprises 15 residues. The CDR3 bases are TGTGCCAGCAGCCGACCCCCGGGACTAGCCTACGAGCAGTACTTC. This translates into CASSRPPGLAYEQYF.

This rearrangement joins TRBV7-9 to TRBJ1-2, with 7 bases lining up with TRBD1. The CDR3 has 17 amino acids. The V and J ends lost 8 bases and 1 base, in that order; junction bases with no gene match: 16. CDR1 and CDR2 from the germline V gene are SEHNR and FQNEAQ (reference sequence). The CDR3 DNA is TGTGCCAGCCGGGGACAGACCAATTTGGATGGTAACTATGGCTACACCTTC. This codes for CASRGQTNLDGNYGYTF.

This clonotype turned up a few times. The chain has TRBV19 and TRBJ2-2; D is ambiguous. V lost 0 bases and J lost 0, with 8 bases in between. The CDR3 loop spans 16 amino acids. Per the germline V gene, CDR1 is LNHDA and CDR2 is SQIVND (reference sequence). This CDR3 reads CASSIDIRTNTGELFF. The CDR3 nucleotides read TGTGCCAGTAGTATAGATATCAGGACGAACACCGGGGAGCTGTTTTTT.

V is TRBV10-3 and J is TRBJ2-3, with TRBD2 identical over 9 bases. V dropped 8 bases and J dropped 5; count of bases not matched to a gene: 14. This CDR3 spans 16 amino acids. Germline-derived CDR1 and CDR2 are ENHRY and SYGVKD. The CDR3 region is CAIGSYGAGGRDTQYF. The DNA of the CDR3 is TGTGCCATCGGTTCCTATGGAGCGGGGGGTCGAGATACGCAGTATTTT.

There are many counts of this clonotype. Here the CDR3 reads CATRIGLAGQETQYF. Written as DNA, the CDR3 is TGTGCCACCAGGATCGGACTAGCGGGTCAAGAGACCCAGTACTTC. This rearrangement joins TRBV15 to TRBJ2-5; 11 positions match TRBD2. Trimming removed 6 bases from V and 2 bases from J; junction bases left unmatched: 5. Germline V gene sequence: CDR1 LNHNV, CDR2 YYDKDF (reference sequence). The CDR3 consists of 15 residues.

This clonotype was seen at least ten times. The chain combines TRBV5-1 with TRBJ2-7; tentatively, D is TRBD1 (5 bases). Germline V gene sequence: CDR1 SGHRS, CDR2 YFSETQ. This CDR3 region has 14 residues. Trimming stripped 0 bases from V and 3 bases from J, with 10 bases between. CDR3 nucleotide sequence: TGCGCCAGCAGCTTGGGGGTGGACAACTACGAGCAGTACTTC. Translating it yields CASSLGVDNYEQYF.

This chain joins TRBV3-1 and TRBJ2-1; 14 nucleotides agree with TRBD2. The germline gives CDR1 LGHDT, CDR2 YNNKEL (reference sequence). The CDR3 has 19 amino acids. V lost 0 bases, J lost 1 base, and 5 bases stayed unmatched. The CDR3 bases are TGTGCCAGCAGCCAAGATCCAGGACTAGCGGGAGGATCCTACAATGAGCAGTTCTTC. It encodes CASSQDPGLAGGSYNEQFF.

This clonotype has a count of ten or more. This chain joins TRBV20-1 and TRBJ2-3, with TRBD2 matching 12 bases. Trimming at V came to 5 bases and at J to 5 bases, leaving 14 bases not matched to a gene. The CDR3 has 17 amino acids. Germline V lookup: CDR1 DFQATT, CDR2 SNEGSKA (reference sequence). CDR3 nucleotides: TGCAGTGCTGGAGCTAGCGGGGGGGGATTGGAGGTAGATACGCAGTATTTT. It translates to CSAGASGGGLEVDTQYF.